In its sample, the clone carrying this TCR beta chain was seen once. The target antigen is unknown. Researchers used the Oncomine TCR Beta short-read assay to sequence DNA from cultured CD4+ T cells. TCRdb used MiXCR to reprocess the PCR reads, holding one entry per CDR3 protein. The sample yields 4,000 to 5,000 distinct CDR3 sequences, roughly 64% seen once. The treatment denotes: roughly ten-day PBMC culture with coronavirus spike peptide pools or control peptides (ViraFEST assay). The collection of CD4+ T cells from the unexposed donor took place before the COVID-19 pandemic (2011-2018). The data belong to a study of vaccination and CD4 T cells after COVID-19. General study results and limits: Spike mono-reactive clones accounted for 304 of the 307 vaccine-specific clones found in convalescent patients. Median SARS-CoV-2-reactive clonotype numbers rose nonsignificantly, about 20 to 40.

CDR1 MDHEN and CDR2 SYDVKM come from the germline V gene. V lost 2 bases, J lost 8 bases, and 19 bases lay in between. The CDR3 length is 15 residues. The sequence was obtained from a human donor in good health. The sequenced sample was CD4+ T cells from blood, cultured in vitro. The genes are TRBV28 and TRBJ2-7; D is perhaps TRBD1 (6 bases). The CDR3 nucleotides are TGTGCCAGCAGTTTAGGGGGACAACGAATCCCCCAGCAGTACTTC. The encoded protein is CASSLGGQRIPQQYF. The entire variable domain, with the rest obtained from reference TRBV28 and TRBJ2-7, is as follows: DVKVTQSSRYLVKRTGEKVFLECVQDMDHENMFWYRQDPGLGLRLIYFSYDVKMKEKGDIPEGYSVSREKKERFSLILESASTNQTSMYLCASSLGGQRIPQQYFGPGTRLTVT.